This TCR beta chain was observed in a study of blood T cell repertoires in COVID-19. Turning to the study itself: From T cells, B-cell-depleted T cells, or PBMCs came the material, which was cDNA or gDNA.

Recruited during active infection, patients (from Seattle) were subsequently followed longitudinally. This table comes from immunoSEQ multiplex PCR, and its TCRdb copy is limited to in-frame clones, with some not included. Found here are 120,000 or so clones, about four fifths of them singletons; the top ten hold roughly a sixth. Germline CDR1 and CDR2: MNHEY and SVGAGI. Deletions cut 5 bases from V and 1 base from J, with 12 bases between. The CDR3 has 15 residues. The chain combines TRBV6-5 with TRBJ1-5, with D possibly matching TRBD1 (5 bases). This TCR was sampled from a man aged 30-40 years with COVID-19, enrolled during active disease. Material: peripheral blood. The CDR3 DNA is TGTGCCAGCAGTCTCTTTACAGGAAGCAATCAGCCCCAGCATTTT. Its translation is CASSLFTGSNQPQHF.